The rows below give T cell receptor beta chains drawn from one sample of a study of OX40 agonist ivuxolimab in advanced cancers. Generated by immunoSEQ multiplex PCR, the TCRdb table keeps only in-frame clones and is missing some. This table holds about 31,000 clones, 65% to 90% found once. Sequences were derived from CD4+ or CD8+ T cells sorted from blood, sampled in a trial of the OX40 agonist ivuxolimab. Receptors originate from an adult with an advanced solid tumor such as melanoma, head and neck, liver or kidney cancer. The CDR3 runs from the conserved cysteine through the conserved F or W. The D gene is left open where the match is weak. A row's size may be missing; if present it is once, few, many or a size class.

size: .; D: .; J: TRBJ1-1; V: TRBV25-1; DNA: TGTGCCAGCAGGGCAAGTGTGGTAGCTTTCTTT; CDR3: CASRASVVAFF
size: .; D: TRBD1; J: TRBJ2-7; V: TRBV27; DNA: TGTGCCAGCAGTTTACCGCTCCCAGGGGGACCGACTTACTTC; CDR3: CASSLPLPGGPTYF
size: .; D: TRBD2; J: TRBJ2-7; V: TRBV29-1; DNA: TGCAGCGTTGGACTAGCGGGAGTCGAGCAGTACTTC; CDR3: CSVGLAGVEQYF
size: .; D: TRBD2; J: TRBJ2-5; V: TRBV19; DNA: TGTGCCAGTAGTAACACCTGGACTAGCGGGAGTTGGGAGACCCAGTACTTC; CDR3: CASSNTWTSGSWETQYF
size: .; D: TRBD1; J: TRBJ2-2; V: TRBV9; DNA: TGTGCCAGCAGCGTAGATCAGGGGACAGCGAACACCGGGGAGCTGTTTTTT; CDR3: CASSVDQGTANTGELFF
size: .; D: .; J: TRBJ2-5; V: TRBV19; DNA: TGTGCCAGTAGTGAACTAGGGCGAGGGGAGACCCAGTACTTC; CDR3: CASSELGRGETQYF
size: .; D: TRBD2; J: TRBJ2-4; V: TRBV9; DNA: TGTGCCAGCAGCGTAGACGGGCTAGCGGGACCGCCGCCAAACATTCAGTACTTC; CDR3: CASSVDGLAGPPPNIQYF
size: .; D: .; J: TRBJ2-7; V: TRBV9; DNA: TGTGCCAGCAGCGATAGCCAGGACGTACCAAACTACGAGCAGTACTTC; CDR3: CASSDSQDVPNYEQYF
size: .; D: .; J: TRBJ2-7; V: TRBV7-4; DNA: TGTGCCAGAAGCCTTTCGTGTTTC; CDR3: CARSLSCF
size: .; D: TRBD1; J: TRBJ2-6; V: TRBV29-1; DNA: TGCAGCGTTGTGGACAGGGGGGACAGCTCTGGGGCCAACGTCCTGACTTTC; CDR3: CSVVDRGDSSGANVLTF
size: .; D: TRBD1; J: TRBJ2-1; V: TRBV9; DNA: TGTGCCAGCAGCGAGGAGGGGGACAGGGGCTCCTACAATGAGCAGTTCTTC; CDR3: CASSEEGDRGSYNEQFF
size: once; D: .; J: TRBJ2-1; V: TRBV29-1; DNA: TGCAGCGTTGTAGATGGGAGTCGCTCCTACAATGAGCAGTTCTTC; CDR3: CSVVDGSRSYNEQFF
size: .; D: .; J: TRBJ2-2; V: TRBV27; DNA: TGTGCCAGCAGTTTCCGGGCCACCGGGGAGCTGTTTTTT; CDR3: CASSFRATGELFF
size: .; D: TRBD1; J: TRBJ2-7; V: TRBV30; DNA: TGTGCCTGGAGTCACGGGACAGGGCTTTCTGAGCAGTACTTC; CDR3: CAWSHGTGLSEQYF
size: .; D: .; J: TRBJ1-5; V: TRBV5-1; DNA: TGCGCCAGCAGCTTGGATTCGGGAGACAATCAGCCCCAGCATTTT; CDR3: CASSLDSGDNQPQHF
size: .; D: .; J: TRBJ1-5; V: TRBV2; DNA: TGTGCCAGCAGTGAACTGGCTCAGCCCCAGCATTTT; CDR3: CASSELAQPQHF
size: once; D: .; J: TRBJ1-3; V: TRBV28; DNA: TGTGCCAGCAGTTTACTACAAAACACCATATATTTT; CDR3: CASSLLQNTIYF
size: few; D: .; J: TRBJ2-7; V: TRBV28; DNA: TGTGCCAGCAATAGCCGGGATATAGGGGGCTACGAGCAGTACTTC; CDR3: CASNSRDIGGYEQYF
size: .; D: .; J: TRBJ1-2; V: TRBV9; DNA: TGTGCCAGCAGCGTAGGAGGAGGTAACTATGGCTACACCTTC; CDR3: CASSVGGGNYGYTF
size: .; D: .; J: TRBJ2-7; V: TRBV7-2; DNA: TGTGCCAGCAGCTTAACAGACCTCTACGAGCAGTACTTC; CDR3: CASSLTDLYEQYF
size: once; D: .; J: TRBJ1-1; V: TRBV9; DNA: TGTGCCAGCAGCGTAGCGTCACGGAACACTGAAGCTTTCTTT; CDR3: CASSVASRNTEAFF
size: .; D: .; J: TRBJ2-2; V: TRBV30; DNA: TGTGCCTCCCAGGGCACCGGGGAGCTGTTTTTT; CDR3: CASQGTGELFF
size: .; D: TRBD2; J: TRBJ2-2; V: TRBV11-3; DNA: TGTGCCAGCAGCTTAGATATCCCGGGACTAGCCCTGAACACCGGGGAGCTGTTTTTT; CDR3: CASSLDIPGLALNTGELFF
size: once; D: .; J: TRBJ2-1; V: TRBV7-9; DNA: TGTGCCAGCAGCCCCGTCCTGAGCAATGAGCAGTTCTTC; CDR3: CASSPVLSNEQFF
size: .; D: .; J: TRBJ2-7; V: TRBV5-6; DNA: TGTGCCAGCAGCTTGGAGGGTAGCCTACGCGAGCAGTACTTC; CDR3: CASSLEGSLREQYF
size: .; D: .; J: TRBJ2-3; V: TRBV7-2; DNA: TGTGCCAGCAGCGGAGGGGGGGAGGGCCAGGATACGCAGTATTTT; CDR3: CASSGGGEGQDTQYF
size: .; D: TRBD2; J: TRBJ2-3; V: TRBV27; DNA: TGTGCCAGCAGTCCCCTAGCGGGAGGCTGGTCAGATACGCAGTATTTT; CDR3: CASSPLAGGWSDTQYF